This entry is about one T cell receptor beta chain. Its antigen is undetermined. These data are taken from a study of glioma-infiltrating T cells after dendritic cell vaccination. J gave up 9 bases and V 4 bases, and 9 bases lay outside the gene matches. Germline lookup yields CDR1 SGHNT and CDR2 YYREEE (reference sequence). This CDR3 region has 13 residues. Study outcomes and limitations: Higher TCR clonality did not directly relate to longer survival.

Here immunoSEQ multiplex PCR was the method, and the copy in TCRdb shows in-frame clones only, minus some. This table holds roughly 80,000 clones, around 90% found once. The sequence came from a human donor with glioblastoma. This chain links TRBV5-4 with TRBJ2-5, with 7 positions matching TRBD1. The sample here was blood, taken before dendritic cell vaccination. CDR3 sequence (DNA): TGTGCCAGCAGCAAAAGACAGGGAGACTCCCAGTACTTC. Its protein is CASSKRQGDSQYF. The variable domain in full, completed from reference TRBV5-4 and TRBJ2-5, reads ETGVTQSPTHLIKTRGQQVTLRCSSQSGHNTVSWYQQALGQGPQFIFQYYREEENGRGNFPPRFSGLQFPNYSSELNVNALELDDSALYLCASSKRQGDSQYFGPGTRLLVL.